One and the same sample provided the 21 T cell receptor beta chains below, sequenced in a study of shared clonotypes between healthy human individuals. Profiling relied on immunoSEQ multiplex PCR, and the TCRdb table lists in-frame clones only, not all of them. The sample yields about 580,000 clones, 98% seen once. Naive CD8 cells, CD45RO-negative and positively selected for CCR7, excluded terminally differentiated effector memory CD45RA+ cells. Input material: naive CD8+ T cells sorted from blood. The receptors shown here come from a man aged 25 to 40 in good health.

The J gene is TRBJ2-1, the V gene TRBV27; D ambiguous. CDR1 and CDR2 (germline): MNHEY, SMNVEV (reference sequence). The germline V and J ends were trimmed by 2 bases and 5 bases, with 7 bases remaining between them. This CDR3 has 13 amino acids. DNA of the CDR3: TGTGCCAGCAGTTTAGGGCATAACAATGAGCAGTTCTTC. Translated: CASSLGHNNEQFF.

The genes are TRBV14 and TRBJ2-7, with D possibly matching TRBD2 (6 bases). CDR1 SGHDN and CDR2 FVKESK come from the germline V gene. V was trimmed by 4 bases and J by 2 bases, leaving 15 bases between them. CDR3 length equals 15 residues. DNA for the CDR3: TGTGCCAGCAGCCCTCCGGGACTTCTTCCCTACGAGCAGTACTTC. It encodes CASSPPGLLPYEQYF.

The gene calls are TRBV2 and TRBJ2-7; TRBD1 agrees at 8 bases. The CDR3 is made up of 14 amino acids. CDR1 and CDR2 (germline): SNHLY, FYNNEI. The junction had 6 bases not matched to a gene; V was cut back by 5 bases and J by 3 bases. CDR3: CASSSRQGIYEQYF. The CDR3 DNA is TGTGCCAGCAGTTCCCGACAGGGGATCTACGAGCAGTACTTC.

The chain couples TRBV28 to TRBJ1-4, with 10 bases identical to TRBD1. Germline V gives CDR1 MDHEN, CDR2 SYDVKM. The CDR3 has 15 residues. Trimming removed 4 bases from V and 4 bases from J; junction bases left unmatched: 3. CDR3 loop: CASSWDRGHNEKLFF. As DNA, the CDR3 is TGTGCCAGCAGTTGGGACAGGGGACATAATGAAAAACTGTTTTTT.

The CDR3 sequence is CATEWLRAGVSYNEQFF. The CDR3 DNA sequence: TGTGCCACCGAGTGGTTGAGAGCGGGAGTATCCTACAATGAGCAGTTCTTC. This sequence joins TRBV28 and TRBJ2-1; 8 bases agree with TRBD2. After removal of 10 bases from V and 1 base from J, the junction contained 15 bases not matched to a gene. CDR3 length: 17 amino acids. Germline CDR1 and CDR2: MDHEN and SYDVKM.

The chain is built from TRBV27 and TRBJ1-5; TRBD1 matches at 8 bases. The CDR3 has 15 amino acids. CDR1 MNHEY and CDR2 SMNVEV come from the germline V gene (reference sequence). Trimming removed 6 bases from V and 3 bases from J; junction bases left unmatched: 7. CDR3 in amino acids: CASRTGAANNQPQHF. The CDR3 DNA is TGTGCCAGCAGGACAGGGGCGGCTAACAATCAGCCCCAGCATTTT.

The rearrangement joins TRBV6-1 to TRBJ1-5; D perhaps matches TRBD1 (5 bases). The CDR3 sequence is 14 residues long. Trimming cost V 3 bases and J 6 bases, with 12 bases left between them. Germline V gene sequence: CDR1 MNHNS, CDR2 SASEGT. The CDR3 loop reads CASSDQGLGQPQHF. The CDR3 DNA reads TGTGCCAGCAGTGACCAGGGTCTGGGTCAGCCCCAGCATTTT.

The rearrangement joins TRBV4-1 to TRBJ2-7; maybe TRBD2 (7 bases). The CDR3 contains 13 residues. Germline values: CDR1 MGHRA, CDR2 YSYEKL. V shed 1 base and J shed 7 bases, with 11 bases lying between them. CDR3: CASSQGRGGEQYF. The CDR3 DNA reads TGCGCCAGCAGCCAAGGCAGGGGAGGGGAGCAGTACTTC.

The gene calls are TRBV7-2 and TRBJ2-7, with 10 bases fitting TRBD1. V shed 5 bases, J shed 4 bases, and the junction held 8 bases outside the gene matches. The CDR3 is made up of 15 amino acids. Germline CDR1 SGHTA, CDR2 FQGNSA. In DNA form, the CDR3 reads TGTGCCAGCAGCCCAGGGGGACAGGGGACATACGAGCAGTACTTC. The encoded protein is CASSPGGQGTYEQYF.

This chain uses TRBV11-2 with TRBJ1-2; D unresolved. CDR1 SGHAT and CDR2 FQNNGV come from the germline V gene. V was cut by 1 base and J by 4 bases, with 13 bases left in between. The CDR3 spans 15 residues. Here the CDR3 reads CASSLGPGSPYGYTF. The DNA for the CDR3 is TGTGCCAGCAGCTTAGGGCCCGGATCCCCCTATGGCTACACCTTC.

The CDR3 region is CASSPITMAYEQYF. CDR3 DNA sequence: TGTGCCAGCTCACCAATAACAATGGCCTACGAGCAGTACTTC. This rearrangement joins TRBV18 to TRBJ2-7; D uncertain. With 2 bases removed from V and 2 bases from J, the gap between germline ends came to 10 bases. The length of the CDR3 is 14 residues. Germline values: CDR1 KGHSH, CDR2 LQKENI.

This clone was seen only once. V and J are TRBV25-1 and TRBJ2-3; TRBD1 matches at 8 bases. This CDR3 has 16 residues. V was pared by 6 bases and J by 2 bases, with 10 bases of the junction left unmatched. From germline, CDR1 is MGHDK and CDR2 SYGVNS. In nucleotides, the CDR3 is TGTGCCAGCAGCGTTTCCGGACAGGGCAACACAGATACGCAGTATTTT. It encodes CASSVSGQGNTDTQYF.

This chain joins TRBV5-1 and TRBJ2-7; no clear D. The CDR3 covers 12 residues. With 3 bases removed from V and 5 bases from J, the gap between germline ends came to 9 bases. Germline assignment: CDR1 SGHRS and CDR2 YFSETQ. CDR3 sequence reads: CASSWQSNEQYF. The CDR3 DNA is TGCGCCAGCAGCTGGCAGTCCAACGAGCAGTACTTC.

The gene calls are TRBV10-2 and TRBJ2-3; D unresolved. V lost 5 bases, J lost 2 bases, and 8 bases lay in between. The CDR3 has 13 residues. Germline CDR1 reads WSHSY; CDR2 reads SAAADI. The CDR3 DNA reads TGCGCCAGCAGTTTCATTTTCACAGATACGCAGTATTTT. It translates to CASSFIFTDTQYF.

The gene calls are TRBV27 and TRBJ1-2, with D unresolved. CDR3 size: 12 residues. V lost 5 bases to trimming and J lost 9 bases, with 13 bases between them. Per germline, CDR1 MNHEY and CDR2 SMNVEV (reference sequence). The CDR3 DNA reads as TGTGCCAGCAGTGACTCTTTAAGAAGCTACACCTTC. Its protein is CASSDSLRSYTF.

This clone was observed once. This chain uses TRBV9 with TRBJ2-2, with D possibly matching TRBD2 (6 bases). The germline gives CDR1 SGDLS, CDR2 YYNGEE. The CDR3 runs to 15 residues. V lost 6 bases and J lost 5, with 17 bases in between. The CDR3 is CASTLDGGGTGELFF. Written as DNA, the CDR3 is TGTGCCAGCACCCTAGATGGGGGAGGTACCGGGGAGCTGTTTTTT.

The chain couples TRBV7-9 to TRBJ2-1; 12 positions agree with TRBD2. The ends lost 5 bases at V and 13 bases at J; junction bases unmatched: 15. The germline V gene has CDR1 SEHNR and CDR2 FQNEAQ (reference sequence). The CDR3 spans 16 residues. The CDR3, as DNA: TGTGCCAGCAGCGCGCGGACTAGCGGGAACCCCCCATCCCAGTTCTTC. This encodes CASSARTSGNPPSQFF.

The genes are TRBV9 and TRBJ2-1, with 12 bases that match TRBD2. The length of the CDR3 is 17 residues. Germline assignment: CDR1 SGDLS and CDR2 YYNGEE. The V and J ends lost 0 bases and 4 bases, in that order; junction bases with no gene match: 5. CDR3 sequence: CASSVASGRGIYNEQFF. In nucleotides, the CDR3 is TGTGCCAGCAGCGTAGCTAGCGGGAGGGGAATTTACAATGAGCAGTTCTTC.

V gene TRBV6-6 combines with J gene TRBJ2-5; 9 bases are a match to TRBD1. Germline CDR1 reads MNHNY; CDR2 reads SVGAGI (reference sequence). With 6 bases clipped from V and 7 bases from J, the junction kept 15 bases outside the gene matches. The CDR3 totals 16 residues. The CDR3 DNA sequence: TGTGCCAGCAGCAACTACGGACAGGGGTTCGTCCGGACCCAGTACTTC. Encoded protein: CASSNYGQGFVRTQYF.

The chain joins TRBV4-1 to TRBJ2-7; possible D gene TRBD2, 7 bases. The CDR3 length is 15 residues. CDR1 and CDR2 (germline): MGHRA, YSYEKL. With 4 bases removed from V and 7 bases from J, the gap between germline ends came to 20 bases. CDR3 in amino acids: CASSPFGAEGGEQYF. The CDR3 DNA follows: TGCGCCAGCAGCCCCTTCGGGGCGGAGGGGGGGGAGCAGTACTTC.

The chain couples TRBV7-8 to TRBJ2-7; D is perhaps TRBD2 (5 bases). The ends were cut back, 4 bases at V and 0 bases at J, with 7 bases in the middle. Looked up from germline, CDR1 is SGHVS and CDR2 is FQNEAQ. CDR3 length: 13 amino acids. Written as DNA, the CDR3 is TGTGCCAGCAGCTCAACTAGCTCCTACGAGCAGTACTTC. Translation gives CASSSTSSYEQYF.